The 20 T cell receptor beta chains presented below share a single source sample, sequenced in a study of blood T cell repertoires in COVID-19. TCRdb's table, derived via immunoSEQ multiplex PCR, lists solely in-frame clones and lacks some. This sample carries 250,000 or so clones, around 89% of them seen once, and the ten largest clones take 0.75% to 1%. Specimen: peripheral blood. The receptor set was obtained from a woman between 40 and 55 years old who had recovered from COVID-19.

J is TRBJ1-2 and V is TRBV18; 8 bases align to TRBD1. J was trimmed by 2 bases and V by 4 bases; bases with no gene match: 0. The CDR3 is 13 residues long. Per germline, CDR1 KGHSH and CDR2 LQKENI. CDR3 bases: TGTGCCAGCTCACGGGACAGGAACTATGGCTACACCTTC. Residues: CASSRDRNYGYTF. The full variable domain, in which reference TRBV18 and TRBJ1-2 provide the parts outside the CDR3, is NAGVMQNPRHLVRRRGQEARLRCSPMKGHSHVYWYRQLPEEGLKFMVYLQKENIIDESGMPKERFSAEFPKEGPSILRIQQVVRGDSAAYFCASSRDRNYGYTFGSGTRLTVV.

The chain employs TRBV2 and TRBJ2-1, with 9 bases that match TRBD2. The CDR3 contains 16 residues. Germline CDR1 SNHLY, CDR2 FYNNEI. The ends lost 5 bases at V and 4 bases at J; junction bases unmatched: 9. Here the CDR3 reads CASSNRGLAVYNEQFF. CDR3 sequence (DNA): TGTGCCAGCAGTAATAGGGGACTAGCAGTTTACAATGAGCAGTTCTTC. The full variable domain, with the rest looked up from reference TRBV2 and TRBJ2-1, is EPEVTQTPSHQVTQMGQEVILRCVPISNHLYFYWYRQILGQKVEFLVSFYNNEISEKSEIFDDQFSVERPDGSNFTLKIRSTKLEDSAMYFCASSNRGLAVYNEQFFGPGTRLTVL.

The rearrangement joins TRBV21-1 to TRBJ2-3; TRBD2, the table's D call, was not compared with the DNA. TRBV21-1 is a pseudogene. The CDR3 is 13 amino acids. CDR3 coding DNA: TGTGCCAGCAGCAAGAGAGGGAACGATACGCAGTATTTT. This encodes CASSKRGNDTQYF.

The chain carries TRBV29-1 and TRBJ2-1; perhaps TRBD2 as D (7 bases). The CDR3 sequence is 16 residues long. Germline-derived CDR1 and CDR2 are SQVTM and ANQGSEA. V was trimmed by 3 bases and J by 0 bases, leaving 15 bases between them. CDR3 in amino acids: CSVEGGAGSSYNEQFF. The DNA for the CDR3 is TGCAGCGTTGAGGGGGGGGCGGGTAGCTCCTACAATGAGCAGTTCTTC.

This clone was observed a single time. This chain connects TRBV6-5 to TRBJ1-6; perhaps TRBD1 as D (5 bases). The germline V gene encodes CDR1 MNHEY and CDR2 SVGAGI. Deletions cut 3 bases from V and 7 bases from J, with 10 bases between. The CDR3 length is 14 residues. The CDR3 nucleotides are TGTGCCAGCAGTTATGGGGGGACCAATTCACCCCTCCACTTT. Translation: CASSYGGTNSPLHF.

This rearrangement joins TRBV5-6 to TRBJ2-1, with 11 bases fitting TRBD2. V lost 4 bases to trimming and J lost 5 bases; unmatched junction nucleotides: 8. Germline lookup yields CDR1 SGHDT and CDR2 YYEEEE. The CDR3 extends over 16 amino acids. The CDR3 bases are TGTGCCAGCAGCCTCCGGACTAGCGGGCCCAACAATGAGCAGTTCTTC. Protein: CASSLRTSGPNNEQFF.

This sequence joins TRBV5-1 and TRBJ2-1, with 7 bases aligning to TRBD2. The J segment lost 9 bases and the V segment lost 4 bases, leaving 7 bases of the junction unmatched. The germline V gene has CDR1 SGHRS and CDR2 YFSETQ. The CDR3 has 13 residues. CDR3 DNA: TGCGCCAGCAGCCCCCTGGGGGAGGGTGAGCAGTTCTTC. Protein product: CASSPLGEGEQFF.

This rearrangement joins TRBV7-2 to TRBJ1-6, with D unclear. The CDR3 spans 13 residues. The V gene lost 9 bases and the J gene lost 0 bases, with 6 bases spanning the gap. Germline V gene data show CDR1 as SGHTA and CDR2 as FQGNSA. This CDR3 reads CASYSSYNSPLHF. The DNA of the CDR3 is TGTGCCAGTTACAGCTCCTATAATTCACCCCTCCACTTT. Full variable domain (outside the CDR3, taken from reference TRBV7-2 and TRBJ1-6): GAGVSQSPSNKVTEKGKDVELRCDPISGHTALYWYRQSLGQGLEFLIYFQGNSAPDKSGLPSDRFSAERTGGSVSTLTIQRTQQEDSAVYLCASYSSYNSPLHFGNGTRLTVT.

This clone was seen only once. The rearrangement links TRBV29-1 to TRBJ1-2; weak D call: TRBD1 (5 bases). Germline CDR1 reads SQVTM; CDR2 reads ANQGSEA. There are 16 residues in the CDR3. V lost 4 bases and J 3 bases, leaving 21 bases between the germline ends. DNA of the CDR3: TGCAGCGTTGGGGGGAGGGGCTGGGCCCCGGACTATGGCTACACCTTC. It translates to CSVGGRGWAPDYGYTF.

The chain combines TRBV27 with TRBJ1-1; TRBD1 matches 9 bases. The V segment lost 7 bases and the J segment 3 bases; nucleotides outside the gene matches: 18. The V gene's germline CDR1 is MNHEY and CDR2 SMNVEV (reference sequence). The CDR3 spans 18 residues. The CDR3 here is CASTLRPPLTGGHTEAFF. The CDR3 region has the DNA TGTGCCAGCACCCTTCGGCCCCCATTGACAGGGGGACACACTGAAGCTTTCTTT.

The chain links TRBV11-2 to TRBJ2-7; TRBD2 agrees at 10 bases. CDR3 length equals 15 residues. After removal of 1 base from V and 3 bases from J, the junction contained 3 bases not matched to a gene. In germline, CDR1 is SGHAT, CDR2 FQNNGV. The CDR3 sequence: CASSLVGTSDYEQYF. DNA of the CDR3: TGTGCCAGCAGCTTAGTGGGGACTAGCGACTACGAGCAGTACTTC. The full variable domain, with the rest looked up from reference TRBV11-2 and TRBJ2-7, is EAGVAQSPRYKIIEKRQSVAFWCNPISGHATLYWYQQILGQGPKLLIQFQNNGVVDDSQLPKDRFSAERLKGVDSTLKIQPAKLEDSAVYLCASSLVGTSDYEQYFGPGTRLTVT.

Turning to this clone: Within the sample, other DNA sequences also encode this same CDR3. The chain links TRBV24-1 to TRBJ2-7; 9 bases agree with TRBD2. J gave up 3 bases and V 4 bases, and 6 bases lay outside the gene matches. The CDR3 is 15 amino acids. Germline assignment: CDR1 KGHDR and CDR2 SFDVKD. CDR3 sequence (DNA): TGTGCCACCAGTGACCCCCTAGCGGGGAGCTACGAGCAGTACTTC. Translated, it gives CATSDPLAGSYEQYF.

This sequence joins TRBV6-2 or TRBV6-3 and TRBJ2-4, with D maybe TRBD2 (5 bases). Trimming shortened V by 3 bases and J by 0 bases, and 12 bases separated the two germline ends. CDR3 length equals 16 residues. Germline values: CDR1 MNHEY, CDR2 SVGEGT. CDR3 region: CASSYIVGVAKNIQYF. The CDR3 DNA follows: TGTGCCAGCAGTTATATCGTCGGGGTAGCCAAAAACATTCAGTACTTC.

The chain recombines TRBV9 with TRBJ1-1; TRBD1 might be the D (5 bases). CDR1 is SGDLS and CDR2 is YYNGEE in the germline V gene. The ends were cut back, 1 base at V and 3 bases at J, with 10 bases in the middle. This CDR3 has 14 residues. CDR3 protein: CASSVHGGDTEAFF. The CDR3 DNA follows: TGTGCCAGCAGCGTACACGGGGGGGACACTGAAGCTTTCTTT.

The J gene is TRBJ1-2, the V gene TRBV9; 10 positions match TRBD1. This CDR3 region has 15 residues. J was trimmed by 4 bases and V by 6 bases; bases with no gene match: 9. Germline V gene sequence: CDR1 SGDLS, CDR2 YYNGEE. The CDR3 DNA follows: TGTGCCAGCACTCCGGGACAGGGGCTCCTCTATGGCTACACCTTC. Encoded protein: CASTPGQGLLYGYTF.

The chain has TRBV4-3 and TRBJ2-7; weak D call: TRBD2 (5 bases). The germline CDR1 and CDR2 sequences are LGHNA and YSLEER. V gave up 6 bases and J gave up 3 bases, with 15 bases separating them. The CDR3 runs 14 residues. The CDR3 DNA reads TGCGCCAGCAGTCCCACGAGCGGACTCTACGAGCAGTACTTC. Translated: CASSPTSGLYEQYF.

The chain links TRBV5-4 to TRBJ2-7; TRBD1 matches 7 bases. The ends lost 5 bases at V and 9 bases at J; junction bases unmatched: 14. The CDR3 is 14 residues long. Germline V gene lookup returns CDR1 SGHNT and CDR2 YYREEE (reference sequence). The CDR3 protein is CASSFPGQTDGQYV. As DNA, the CDR3 is TGTGCCAGCAGTTTTCCGGGACAGACTGATGGGCAGTACGTC.

The chain has TRBV19 and TRBJ2-7; 10 bases fit TRBD1. The CDR3 totals 12 residues. Unmatched junction bases numbered 8, after V lost 11 bases and J lost 7 bases. In germline, CDR1 is LNHDA, CDR2 SQIVND (reference sequence). CDR3 loop: CAARQGAGEQYF. DNA of the CDR3: TGTGCCGCCCGACAGGGGGCCGGGGAGCAGTACTTC.

In the case of this clone: A much larger clonotype is one base distant, so this may be a read error. The chain carries TRBV3-1 (or the pseudogene TRBV3-2) and TRBJ1-1; 7 positions match TRBD1. The CDR3 runs to 13 residues. J was trimmed by 1 base and V by 5 bases; bases with no gene match: 1. Germline CDR1 reads LGHDT; CDR2 reads YNNKEL (reference sequence). CDR3 in amino acids: CASSRTGNTEAFF. Here the CDR3 DNA reads TGTGCCAGCAGCAGGACAGGGAACACTGAAGCTTTCTTT.

This CDR3 reads CASSLSGLATGELFF. The CDR3 DNA reads as TGTGCCAGCAGTTTATCGGGACTAGCGACCGGGGAGCTGTTTTTT. The rearrangement joins TRBV27 to TRBJ2-2; 10 nucleotides match TRBD2. Germline V lookup: CDR1 MNHEY, CDR2 SMNVEV (reference sequence). V was pared by 0 bases and J by 5 bases, with 0 bases of the junction left unmatched. This CDR3 contains 15 residues.